Reported below is one T cell receptor beta chain. There are many counts of this clonotype. Its antigen is unknown. No much larger clone exists at a distance of one base, and base qualities are not known. The sample belongs to a study of T-cell reconstitution after alpha-beta-depleted transplantation in children (dated by TCRdb to about 2016). Turning to the overall study: The study quantitatively tracked T-cell immune reconstitution after TCRalphabeta/CD19-depleted allogeneic hematopoietic cell transplantation in children using TCR repertoire profiling.

Receptor amplification or capture employed PCR. Sequenced on an Illumina HiSeq 2500. TCR libraries were prepared with molecular barcoding, using unique molecular identifiers to normalize TCRbeta repertoire quantification. TCRdb cleaned the public reads at Q25 with fastp, built clones with MiXCR and kept in-frame beta chains. Identical CDR3 proteins give one entry, which carries the most common genes and DNA. The sample table lists 200,000 to 250,000 distinct CDR3 sequences, 12% of them with a count of one. The ten largest account for 2% to 3% of the sample. V is pared back by 0 bases and J by 5 bases, with 11 bases lying between the germline termini. As encoded in the germline V gene, CDR1 is SGDLS while CDR2 is YYNGEE. Measured from the cysteine to the phenylalanine, the CDR3 is 15 residues long. Left in the record is the CDR3 DNA by itself, 45 bases read in frame from the first base.

Recombination connected TRBV9 to TRBJ2-2; matching of 6 bases hints at TRBD1 as the D gene. The receptor was derived from a human donor who donated a stem cell graft to a child with acute lymphoblastic leukemia. The sample here was PBMCs from the stem cell graft donor, taken from the stem cell graft. The CDR3 here reads CASSVETGRTGELFF. The bases are TGTGCCAGCAGCGTAGAAACAGGGCGAACCGGGGAGCTGTTTTTT. Outside the CDR3, residues come from the reference TRBV9 and TRBJ2-2 proteins, so the full variable domain is: DSGVTQTPKHLITATGQRVTLRCSPRSGDLSVYWYQQSLDQGLQFLIQYYNGEERAKGNILERFSAQQFPDLHSELNLSSLELGDSALYFCASSVETGRTGELFFGEGSRLTVL.